The sequence of this TCR beta chain was determined in a study of vaccination and CD4 T cells after COVID-19. Overall study context: Six men and four women formed the convalescents, two being Hispanic. Control cultures used a CEFX viral epitope pool, an HIV-1 Nef peptide pool, or no peptide.

The Oncomine TCR Beta short-read assay was applied to DNA of cultured CD4+ T cells. The genomic DNA was obtained from cultured CD4+ T cells by extraction with the QIAamp micro DNA kit. Via MiXCR, TCRdb re-called the PCR reads, giving one row per CDR3 protein. The table shows around 15,000 distinct CDR3 sequences, with 40% to 60% occurring only once. The sample's treatment: 10-day PBMC culture with coronavirus spike peptide pools or control peptides (ViraFEST assay). Once cultured roughly 10 days, CD4+ T cells underwent isolation by negative selection. This clonotype was counted a few times. The antigen is not known. The CDR3 runs to 15 residues. The V end lost 4 bases, the J end lost 0 bases, and 11 bases lay between the germline ends. Germline CDR1 is KGHDR and CDR2 is SFDVKD.

The sequencing sample was made of CD4+ T cells from blood, cultured in vitro. This TCR was recovered from a human donor who had recovered from COVID-19. J is TRBJ2-5 and V is TRBV24-1; unclear D gene. CDR3 in amino acids: CATSDPAGYQETQYF. CDR3 nucleotides: TGTGCCACCAGTGACCCGGCTGGGTACCAAGAGACCCAGTACTTC.